The 13 T cell receptor beta chains reported below all come from one sample, sequenced in a study of cytomegalovirus exposure and HLA in healthy donors. The PCR made use of 60 Vbeta and 13 Jbeta primers. Method: immunoSEQ multiplex PCR; TCRdb's copy keeps in-frame clones and lacks some. There are 110,000 to 150,000 clones in the sample; 70% occur only once, and around 1.9% lies in the top ten. Sequencing was carried out using PBMCs. Receptors originate from a woman in her fifties or sixties in good health and CMV-seropositive.

This chain uses TRBV2 with TRBJ2-2; a weak D match, TRBD2 (6 bases). In germline, CDR1 is SNHLY, CDR2 FYNNEI. V lost 1 base, J lost 1 base, and 10 bases lay in between. The CDR3 loop spans 16 amino acids. The CDR3 sequence: CASSEGRGGNTGELFF. In nucleotides, the CDR3 is TGTGCCAGCAGTGAAGGGCGGGGTGGGAACACCGGGGAGCTGTTTTTT. Combining the CDR3 with reference TRBV2 and TRBJ2-2 gives the whole variable domain EPEVTQTPSHQVTQMGQEVILRCVPISNHLYFYWYRQILGQKVEFLVSFYNNEISEKSEIFDDQFSVERPDGSNFTLKIRSTKLEDSAMYFCASSEGRGGNTGELFFGEGSRLTVL.

At least ten counts were recorded for this clone. The chain has TRBV7-9 and TRBJ2-3, with D possibly TRBD2 on 6 matching bases. The germline CDR1 and CDR2 sequences are SEHNR and FQNEAQ (reference sequence). V lost 5 bases, J lost 2 bases, and 11 bases lay in between. The CDR3 consists of 14 residues. The CDR3 nucleotides read TGTGCCAGCAGCGTACGGGACTTCACAGATACGCAGTATTTT. As protein: CASSVRDFTDTQYF.

The chain combines TRBV10-1 with TRBJ2-3; D call uncertain. The germline gives CDR1 WNHNN, CDR2 SYGVQD (reference sequence). V was trimmed by 0 bases and J by 6 bases, leaving 7 bases between them. The CDR3 spans 13 residues. CDR3 bases: TGCGCCAGCAGTGAGTCCCCCGAGGATACGCAGTATTTT. Protein product: CASSESPEDTQYF.

The chain has TRBV2 and TRBJ2-1; TRBD2 aligns across 9 bases. This CDR3 spans 16 amino acids. The V and J ends lost 3 bases and 10 bases, in that order; junction bases with no gene match: 13. CDR1 is SNHLY and CDR2 is FYNNEI in the germline V gene. Here the CDR3 reads CASSEGGGLAGLEQFF. The CDR3 DNA is TGTGCCAGCAGTGAGGGGGGTGGGCTAGCGGGACTGGAGCAGTTCTTC.

The chain is built from TRBV6-1 and TRBJ1-1, with 7 nucleotides matching TRBD1. Unmatched junction bases numbered 7, after V lost 10 bases and J lost 5 bases. Germline CDR1 reads MNHNS; CDR2 reads SASEGT. CDR3 length: 12 amino acids. In DNA form, the CDR3 reads TGTGCCATTAAGACAGGGAGGACTGAAGCTTTCTTT. Translated: CAIKTGRTEAFF.

This clone was seen only a few times. This chain joins TRBV4-1 and TRBJ2-5, with TRBD2 as a possible D gene (5 bases). Germline V gene data show CDR1 as MGHRA and CDR2 as YSYEKL. CDR3 size: 15 residues. The V gene lost 1 base and the J gene lost 2 bases, with 11 bases spanning the gap. The CDR3 coding sequence is TGCGCCAGCAGCCAAGTAGGCCTAGCTCAAGAGACCCAGTACTTC. Its translation: CASSQVGLAQETQYF.

The chain recombines TRBV6-6 with TRBJ1-1, with D perhaps TRBD1 (5 bases). This CDR3 has 16 residues. Germline loops: CDR1 MNHNY, CDR2 SVGAGI (reference sequence). With 2 bases removed from V and 2 bases from J, the gap between germline ends came to 15 bases. CDR3 sequence (DNA): TGTGCCAGCAGTTACCGTCGGGCGGGGGTAAACACTGAAGCTTTCTTT. Translating it yields CASSYRRAGVNTEAFF.

DNA for the CDR3: TGTGCCAGTAGTAAAGGACAGAAATACAATGAGCAGTTCTTC. This encodes CASSKGQKYNEQFF. The rearrangement uses TRBV19 and TRBJ2-1; maybe TRBD1 (6 bases). This CDR3 comprises 14 residues. The ends were cut back, 4 bases at V and 4 bases at J, with 11 bases in the middle. Germline CDR1 is LNHDA and CDR2 is SQIVND (reference sequence).

This sequence joins TRBV13 and TRBJ2-3; D gene uncertain. The CDR3 has 15 amino acids. From germline, CDR1 is PRHDT and CDR2 FYEKMQ (reference sequence). Between the trimmed V and J ends, which lost 5 bases and 5 bases, there was a span of 17 bases. The CDR3: CASSPRSRSVDTQYF. The CDR3 bases are TGTGCCAGCAGCCCAAGATCTAGGTCCGTAGATACGCAGTATTTT.

The chain couples TRBV6-5 to TRBJ2-3, with D perhaps TRBD2 (6 bases). Trimming left V 2 bases short and J 4 bases short, with 13 bases between. The CDR3 is 15 amino acids. The V gene's germline CDR1 is MNHEY and CDR2 SVGAGI. The CDR3 spells CASSYRLASSDTQYF. The CDR3 bases are TGTGCCAGCAGTTACAGGCTAGCGTCTTCAGATACGCAGTATTTT.

This clone was detected only a few times. The genes are TRBV5-1 and TRBJ2-7, with D possibly being TRBD1 (5 bases). The CDR3 runs 14 residues. Trimming took 4 bases from V and 4 from J, leaving 15 bases between them. Germline V gene data show CDR1 as SGHRS and CDR2 as YFSETQ. This CDR3 reads CASSHSGAEYEQYF. Here the CDR3 DNA reads TGCGCCAGCAGCCATAGTGGGGCCGAATACGAGCAGTACTTC.

Details on this clone: The germline gene is not matched at one end of the junction; a read error may be the cause. The V call is TRBV7-9, the J call TRBJ1-2, with 7 bases identical to TRBD1. CDR3 length: 12 amino acids. CDR1 and CDR2 from the germline V gene are SEHNR and FQNEAQ (reference sequence). The CDR3 spells CSSSFTGVGYTF. The CDR3 nucleotides are TGTTCCAGCAGCTTCACAGGGGTTGGCTACACCTTC.

This chain links TRBV27 with TRBJ2-7, with 12 positions matching TRBD2. The germline gives CDR1 MNHEY, CDR2 SMNVEV (reference sequence). The CDR3 contains 15 residues. Unmatched junction bases numbered 3, after V lost 2 bases and J lost 4 bases. As DNA, the CDR3 is TGTGCCAGCAGTTTAGCGACTAGCGGGAGATACGAGCAGTACTTC. Amino acids: CASSLATSGRYEQYF.